The 3 T cell receptor beta chains reported below all come from one sample, sequenced in a study of T cell changes during pregnancy in multiple sclerosis (dated by TCRdb to the late 2010s). The library was made by the immunoSEQ multiplex PCR assay. Sourced from immuneACCESS, this table was stored by TCRdb with only in-frame sequences that have V and J called. A share of the clones is absent; for the studies checked, an unresolved V gene accounts for under half, and the remainder has no known explanation. The table for this sample lists some 80,000 clones; roughly 90% of them were counted only once. Clones ranked in the top ten supply about 0.9% of the sample. Sequenced material: peripheral blood, taken in the first trimester of pregnancy. These receptors originate from a female donor in good health, enrolled as a control in a pregnancy study.

The chain is built from TRBV18 and TRBJ2-2; possibly TRBD1 for D (6 bases). The CDR3 runs 13 residues. The V end lost 6 bases, the J end lost 5 bases, and 10 bases lay between the germline ends. CDR1 is KGHSH, CDR2 LQKENI, per germline. The DNA for the CDR3 is TGTGCCAGCTCTCCTGGACAGACCGGGGAGCTGTTTTTT. Translation gives CASSPGQTGELFF.

The V gene is TRBV2, the J gene TRBJ2-7; TRBD2 matches at 8 bases. J was trimmed by 2 bases and V by 5 bases; bases with no gene match: 11. Germline CDR1 SNHLY, CDR2 FYNNEI. The CDR3 covers 16 residues. DNA of the CDR3: TGTGCCAGCAGTTTCTCTACTAGCGGACGTACCTACGAGCAGTACTTC. It encodes CASSFSTSGRTYEQYF. The full variable domain, rest sourced from reference TRBV2 and TRBJ2-7, is EPEVTQTPSHQVTQMGQEVILRCVPISNHLYFYWYRQILGQKVEFLVSFYNNEISEKSEIFDDQFSVERPDGSNFTLKIRSTKLEDSAMYFCASSFSTSGRTYEQYFGPGTRLTVT.

The chain uses TRBV19 and TRBJ2-7; 8 bases line up with TRBD2. This CDR3 spans 14 amino acids. The V gene end was trimmed by 6 bases and the J gene end by 2 bases; junction bases not matched to a gene: 6. In germline, CDR1 is LNHDA, CDR2 SQIVND (reference sequence). The CDR3, as DNA: TGTGCCAGTAGGCCCGGGGGGGGCGCCTACGAGCAGTACTTC. Encoded protein: CASRPGGGAYEQYF.